Shown below are 16 T cell receptor beta chains from a single sample sequenced in a study of siplizumab effects on memory and regulatory T cells. TCRdb keeps only in-frame clones here, not all; method: immunoSEQ multiplex PCR. The data contain some 56,000 clones, around 98% of them singletons. Input material: naive CD8+ T cells sorted from blood. Receptors originate from a human donor in good health.

The chain carries TRBV2 and TRBJ2-2; a weak D match, TRBD1 (6 bases). Germline V gene sequence: CDR1 SNHLY, CDR2 FYNNEI. V was cut by 8 bases and J by 6 bases, with 10 bases left in between. The CDR3 extends over 12 amino acids. CDR3: CASLQGSGELFF. The CDR3 DNA reads as TGTGCCAGCCTACAGGGATCCGGGGAGCTGTTTTTT.

This clone was counted a single time. V and J are TRBV9 and TRBJ1-1, with D perhaps TRBD1 (6 bases). Between the trimmed V and J ends, which lost 0 bases and 4 bases, there was a span of 10 bases. Germline assignment: CDR1 SGDLS and CDR2 YYNGEE. The CDR3 has 14 residues. The DNA of the CDR3 is TGTGCCAGCAGCGTAGAAGGGGGTGGCACTGAAGCTTTCTTT. Translation gives CASSVEGGGTEAFF.

V gene TRBV6-6 combines with J gene TRBJ2-3, with D perhaps being TRBD1 or TRBD2 (5 bases each). The CDR3 is 13 residues long. CDR1 MNHNY and CDR2 SVGAGI come from the germline V gene (reference sequence). Trimming cost V 8 bases and J 2 bases, with 11 bases left between them. The CDR3 spells CASLGTNTDTQYF. CDR3 DNA sequence: TGTGCCAGCCTCGGGACCAACACAGATACGCAGTATTTT.

The rearrangement joins TRBV4-3 to TRBJ2-3, with 7 bases that match TRBD2. The CDR3 is 17 amino acids. V shed 1 base, J shed 1 base, and the junction held 8 bases outside the gene matches. The V gene's germline CDR1 is LGHNA and CDR2 YSLEER. The CDR3: CASSQGSFREGTDTQYF. In DNA form, the CDR3 reads TGCGCCAGCAGCCAAGGTTCATTTCGGGAGGGCACAGATACGCAGTATTTT.

V gene TRBV28 combines with J gene TRBJ2-5, with TRBD1 identical over 8 bases. The CDR3 is 15 amino acids. Germline-derived CDR1 and CDR2 are MDHEN and SYDVKM. The trim removed 5 bases at V and 5 bases at J, leaving 10 bases unmatched. The CDR3 DNA reads as TGTGCCAGCAGTATGAAAGACAGGGGAAGCGAGACCCAGTACTTC. Its protein is CASSMKDRGSETQYF.

This chain joins TRBV7-3 and TRBJ2-3; TRBD2 might be the D (5 bases). CDR1 is SGHTA, CDR2 FQGTGA, per germline. The CDR3 sequence is 16 residues long. V lost 0 bases and J lost 0, with 10 bases in between. The CDR3 loop reads CASSLTASTSTDTQYF. The CDR3 nucleotides read TGTGCCAGCAGCTTAACCGCTAGCACTAGCACAGATACGCAGTATTTT.

The V call is TRBV7-9, the J call TRBJ2-5; D is possibly TRBD2 (6 bases). The CDR3 totals 15 residues. Germline-derived CDR1 and CDR2 are SEHNR and FQNEAQ (reference sequence). The V and J ends lost 2 bases and 5 bases respectively, with 15 bases between them. The CDR3 spells CASSLILTGSETQYF. Written as DNA, the CDR3 is TGTGCCAGCAGCTTAATATTGACCGGGAGTGAGACCCAGTACTTC.

This clone was recorded once. The genes are TRBV27 and TRBJ2-2; D tentatively reads TRBD1 or TRBD2 (5 bases each). The V end lost 5 bases, the J end lost 2 bases, and 18 bases lay between the germline ends. The germline V gene has CDR1 MNHEY and CDR2 SMNVEV (reference sequence). The length of the CDR3 is 17 residues. The CDR3 nucleotides read TGTGCCAGCAGTAGGTACCCCGGGACGGCAAACACCGGGGAGCTGTTTTTT. Translating it yields CASSRYPGTANTGELFF.

The V call is TRBV5-1, the J call TRBJ2-7; D is possibly TRBD1 or TRBD2 (5 bases each). Germline CDR1 SGHRS, CDR2 YFSETQ. With 4 bases removed from V and 2 bases from J, the gap between germline ends came to 13 bases. The CDR3 is made up of 14 amino acids. The CDR3 DNA sequence: TGCGCCAGCAGCGACCCCCAGGGACCCTACGAGCAGTACTTC. Translation: CASSDPQGPYEQYF.

The chain links TRBV19 to TRBJ1-1; D perhaps matches TRBD1 (6 bases). V was cut by 3 bases and J by 6 bases, with 11 bases left in between. This CDR3 region has 13 residues. Germline CDR1 and CDR2: LNHDA and SQIVND (reference sequence). In DNA, the CDR3 is TGTGCCAGTAGTATTTGGGGGGGCCCTGAAGCTTTCTTT. This gives the protein CASSIWGGPEAFF.

V is TRBV10-3 and J is TRBJ2-1, with TRBD2 identical over 13 bases. V was pared by 4 bases and J by 1 base, with 4 bases of the junction left unmatched. The CDR3 length is 17 residues. Germline values: CDR1 ENHRY, CDR2 SYGVKD. The CDR3 DNA follows: TGTGCCATCAGTGGACTAGCGGGAGGTACGTCCTACAATGAGCAGTTCTTC. Encoded protein: CAISGLAGGTSYNEQFF.

V and J are TRBV15 and TRBJ2-1, with 7 bases that match TRBD2. V was clipped by 6 bases and J by 9 bases; unmatched bases: 2. Germline CDR1 is LNHNV and CDR2 is YYDKDF (reference sequence). This CDR3 region has 11 residues. CDR3 residues: CATRWGGEQFF. Written as DNA, the CDR3 is TGTGCCACCAGGTGGGGGGGTGAGCAGTTCTTC.

The rearrangement uses TRBV5-4 and TRBJ1-5; D unclear. The V gene's germline CDR1 is SGHNT and CDR2 YYREEE (reference sequence). V lost 1 base, J lost 3 bases, and 8 bases lay in between. This CDR3 has 14 amino acids. CDR3 loop: CASSLRGSNQPQHF. CDR3 coding DNA: TGTGCCAGCAGCTTGCGGGGATCCAATCAGCCCCAGCATTTT. The full variable domain, completed using reference TRBV5-4 and TRBJ1-5, is ETGVTQSPTHLIKTRGQQVTLRCSSQSGHNTVSWYQQALGQGPQFIFQYYREEENGRGNFPPRFSGLQFPNYSSELNVNALELDDSALYLCASSLRGSNQPQHFGDGTRLSIL.

This chain joins TRBV5-4 and TRBJ2-1; D ambiguous. Trimming shortened V by 0 bases and J by 7 bases, and 8 bases separated the two germline ends. The length of the CDR3 is 13 residues. Per the germline V gene, CDR1 is SGHNT and CDR2 is YYREEE (reference sequence). CDR3 residues: CASSLGYGNEQFF. DNA of the CDR3: TGTGCCAGCAGCTTGGGTTACGGGAATGAGCAGTTCTTC.

This rearrangement joins TRBV9 to TRBJ1-2; 7 bases align to TRBD1. This CDR3 is 14 amino acids long. Germline CDR1 SGDLS, CDR2 YYNGEE. Trimming cost V 2 bases and J 3 bases; bases outside gene matches: 4. CDR3: CASSVEGADYGYTF. DNA of the CDR3: TGTGCCAGCAGCGTTGAGGGGGCGGACTATGGCTACACCTTC. The full variable domain, completed using reference TRBV9 and TRBJ1-2, is DSGVTQTPKHLITATGQRVTLRCSPRSGDLSVYWYQQSLDQGLQFLIQYYNGEERAKGNILERFSAQQFPDLHSELNLSSLELGDSALYFCASSVEGADYGYTFGSGTRLTVV.

CDR3 loop: CASSPSGVTNEKLFF. CDR3 coding DNA: TGTGCCAGCAGTCCCTCGGGAGTAACTAATGAAAAACTGTTTTTT. The chain recombines TRBV2 with TRBJ1-4; unclear D gene. The germline V and J ends were trimmed by 5 bases and 1 base, with 11 bases remaining between them. The CDR3 runs 15 residues. CDR1 is SNHLY, CDR2 FYNNEI, per germline.